This T cell receptor (beta chain) derives from a study of blood T cells in healthy people across ages. The study's findings and limits: Unknown CMV status may confound age-related changes in expanded clones. Estimated diversity across one million T cells was deemed an underestimate.

For this clonotype: Its target is unknown.

The study recruited healthy Caucasian donors from Russia who were aged about 6 to 90. A second PCR of 7 to 11 cycles used a sample-barcoded 5' primer and a J-beta primer mix. Tagging of each cDNA molecule was performed by a template-switch adaptor with 12 random nucleotides. TCRdb used MiXCR to reprocess the 5' RACE reads, holding one entry per CDR3 protein. The sample consists of fewer than 2,000,000 distinct CDR3 sequences, about 39% of them appearing once. Germline V gene lookup returns CDR1 SGDLS and CDR2 YYNGEE. The CDR3 is 17 amino acids. This chain joins TRBV9 and TRBJ2-4; 10 bases are shared with TRBD2. The J call may not be correct, given that the DNA end is closer to TRBJ2-5. The sequence was obtained from a human donor in good health. The sample was blood. Written as DNA, the CDR3 is TGTGCCAGCAGCGTCCCAAGTAGCGGGGGGTTTCAAGAGACCCAGTACTTC. Protein: CASSVPSSGGFQETQYF.